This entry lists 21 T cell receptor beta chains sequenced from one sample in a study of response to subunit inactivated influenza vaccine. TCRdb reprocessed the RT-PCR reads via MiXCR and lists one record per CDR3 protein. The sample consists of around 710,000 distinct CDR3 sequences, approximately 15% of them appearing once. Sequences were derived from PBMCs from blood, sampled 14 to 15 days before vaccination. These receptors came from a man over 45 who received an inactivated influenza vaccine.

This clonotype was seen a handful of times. The CDR3 loop reads CASAKDGTSTDTQYF. CDR3 bases: TGCGCCAGCGCGAAGGACGGAACTAGCACAGATACGCAGTATTTT. This rearrangement joins TRBV5-1 to TRBJ2-3; D unclear. V shed 7 bases and J shed 0 bases, with 15 bases lying between them. CDR3 size: 15 residues. Germline V gene lookup returns CDR1 SGHRS and CDR2 YFSETQ. Variable domain in full (rest from reference TRBV5-1 and TRBJ2-3): KAGVTQTPRYLIKTRGQQVTLSCSPISGHRSVSWYQQTPGQGLQFLFEYFSETQRNKGNFPGRFSGRQFSNSRSEMNVSTLELGDSALYLCASAKDGTSTDTQYFGPGTRLTVL.

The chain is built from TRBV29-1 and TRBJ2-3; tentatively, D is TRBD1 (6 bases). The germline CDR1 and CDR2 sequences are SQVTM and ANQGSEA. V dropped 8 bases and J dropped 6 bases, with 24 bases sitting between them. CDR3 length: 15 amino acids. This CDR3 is CSYSTPRGLADTQYF. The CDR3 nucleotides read TGCAGCTACTCCACCCCCAGGGGATTGGCGGATACGCAGTATTTT.

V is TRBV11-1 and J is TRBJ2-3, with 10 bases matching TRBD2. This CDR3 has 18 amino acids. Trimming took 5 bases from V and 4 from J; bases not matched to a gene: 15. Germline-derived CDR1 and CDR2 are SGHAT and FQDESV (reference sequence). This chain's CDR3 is CASSNPPASGSRADTQYF. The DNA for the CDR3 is TGTGCCAGCAGCAACCCCCCGGCTAGCGGGAGCAGAGCAGATACGCAGTATTTT.

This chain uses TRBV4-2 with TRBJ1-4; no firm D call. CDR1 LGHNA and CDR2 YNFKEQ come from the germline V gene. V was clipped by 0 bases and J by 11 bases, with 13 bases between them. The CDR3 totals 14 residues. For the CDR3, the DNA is TGTGCCAGCAGCCAAGATAGGACCACAAAGAAACTGTTTTTT. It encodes CASSQDRTTKKLFF.

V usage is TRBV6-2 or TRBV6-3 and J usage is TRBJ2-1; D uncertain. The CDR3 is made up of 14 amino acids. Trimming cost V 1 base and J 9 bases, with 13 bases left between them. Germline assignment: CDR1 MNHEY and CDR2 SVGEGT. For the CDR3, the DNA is TGTGCCAGCAGTTACTTGTTAGAGGCCAGTGAGCAGTTCTTC. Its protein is CASSYLLEASEQFF.

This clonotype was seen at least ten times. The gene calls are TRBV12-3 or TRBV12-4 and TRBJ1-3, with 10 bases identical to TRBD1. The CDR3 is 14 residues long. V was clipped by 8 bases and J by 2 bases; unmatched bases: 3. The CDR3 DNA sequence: TGTGCCAGCGGGGACAGGGGCGCTGGAAACACCATATATTTT. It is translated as CASGDRGAGNTIYF.

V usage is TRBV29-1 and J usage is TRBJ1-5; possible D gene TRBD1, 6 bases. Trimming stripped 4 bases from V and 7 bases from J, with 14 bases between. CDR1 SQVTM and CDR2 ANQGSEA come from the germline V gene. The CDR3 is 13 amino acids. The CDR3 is CSVASGARQPQHF. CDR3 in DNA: TGCAGCGTTGCGTCAGGGGCTAGGCAGCCCCAGCATTTT.

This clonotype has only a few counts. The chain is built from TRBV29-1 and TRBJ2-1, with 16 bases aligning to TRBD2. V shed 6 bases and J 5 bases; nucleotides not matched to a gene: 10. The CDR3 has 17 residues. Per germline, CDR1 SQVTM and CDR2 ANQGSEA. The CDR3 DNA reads TGCAGCGTAAAACCGGGACTAGCGGGAGGGCCGGACAATGAGCAGTTCTTC. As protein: CSVKPGLAGGPDNEQFF.

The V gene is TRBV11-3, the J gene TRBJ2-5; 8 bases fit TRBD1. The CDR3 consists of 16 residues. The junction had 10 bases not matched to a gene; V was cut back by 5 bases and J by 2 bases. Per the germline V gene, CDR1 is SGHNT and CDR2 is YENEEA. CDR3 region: CASSPSMDRVQETQYF. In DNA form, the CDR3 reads TGTGCCAGCAGCCCTTCCATGGACAGGGTACAAGAGACCCAGTACTTC.

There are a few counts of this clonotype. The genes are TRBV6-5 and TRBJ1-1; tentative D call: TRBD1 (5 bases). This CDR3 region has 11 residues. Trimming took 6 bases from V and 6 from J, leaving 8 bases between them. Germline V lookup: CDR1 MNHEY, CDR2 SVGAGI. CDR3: CASRTGPEAFF. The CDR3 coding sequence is TGTGCCAGCAGAACAGGACCTGAAGCTTTCTTT.

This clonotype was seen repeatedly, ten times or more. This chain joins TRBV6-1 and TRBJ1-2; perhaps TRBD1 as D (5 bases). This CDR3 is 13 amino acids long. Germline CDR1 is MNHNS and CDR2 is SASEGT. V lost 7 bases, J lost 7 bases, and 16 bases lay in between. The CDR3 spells CASKRTQGAGYTF. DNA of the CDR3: TGTGCCAGCAAGCGGACCCAGGGAGCTGGCTACACCTTC.

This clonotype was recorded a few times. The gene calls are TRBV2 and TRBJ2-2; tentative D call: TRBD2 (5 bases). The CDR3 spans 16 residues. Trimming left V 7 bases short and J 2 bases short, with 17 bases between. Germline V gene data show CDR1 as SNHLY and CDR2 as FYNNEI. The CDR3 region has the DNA TGTGCCAGCACCTCCTGGAGGCAGATAAACACCGGGGAGCTGTTTTTT. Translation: CASTSWRQINTGELFF. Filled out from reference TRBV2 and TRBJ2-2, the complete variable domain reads EPEVTQTPSHQVTQMGQEVILRCVPISNHLYFYWYRQILGQKVEFLVSFYNNEISEKSEIFDDQFSVERPDGSNFTLKIRSTKLEDSAMYFCASTSWRQINTGELFFGEGSRLTVL.

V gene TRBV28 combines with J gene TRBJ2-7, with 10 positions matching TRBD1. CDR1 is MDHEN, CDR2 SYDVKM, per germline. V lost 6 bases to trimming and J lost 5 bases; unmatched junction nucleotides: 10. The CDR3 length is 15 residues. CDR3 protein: CASRDSRDRGHEQYF. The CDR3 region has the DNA TGTGCCAGCAGGGATAGCCGGGACAGGGGCCACGAGCAGTACTTC. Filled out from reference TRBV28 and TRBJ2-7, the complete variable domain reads DVKVTQSSRYLVKRTGEKVFLECVQDMDHENMFWYRQDPGLGLRLIYFSYDVKMKEKGDIPEGYSVSREKKERFSLILESASTNQTSMYLCASRDSRDRGHEQYFGPGTRLTVT.

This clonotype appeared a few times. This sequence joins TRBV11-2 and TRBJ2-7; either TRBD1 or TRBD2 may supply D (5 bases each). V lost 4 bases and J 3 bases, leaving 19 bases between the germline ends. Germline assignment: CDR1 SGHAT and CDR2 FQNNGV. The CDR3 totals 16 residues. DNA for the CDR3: TGTGCCAGCAGCTCGGCGCCGGGACCGGTAGGCTACGAGCAGTACTTC. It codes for CASSSAPGPVGYEQYF.

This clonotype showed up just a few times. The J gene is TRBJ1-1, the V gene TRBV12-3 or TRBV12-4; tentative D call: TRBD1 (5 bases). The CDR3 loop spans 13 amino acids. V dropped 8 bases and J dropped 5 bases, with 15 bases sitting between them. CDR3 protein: CASHLREGTEAFF. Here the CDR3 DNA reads TGTGCCAGCCACCTCAGGGAGGGAACTGAAGCTTTCTTT.

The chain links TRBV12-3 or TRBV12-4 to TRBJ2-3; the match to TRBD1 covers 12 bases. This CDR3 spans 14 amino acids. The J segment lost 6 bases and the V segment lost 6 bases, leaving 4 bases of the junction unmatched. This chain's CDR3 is CASREGQGADTQYF. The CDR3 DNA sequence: TGTGCCAGCAGGGAGGGACAGGGGGCTGATACGCAGTATTTT.

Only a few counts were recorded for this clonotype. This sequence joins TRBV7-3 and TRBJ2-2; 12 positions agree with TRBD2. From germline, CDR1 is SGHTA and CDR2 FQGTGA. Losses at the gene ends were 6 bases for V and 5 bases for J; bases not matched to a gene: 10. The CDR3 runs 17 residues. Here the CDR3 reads CASSPTASGRVTGELFF. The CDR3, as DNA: TGTGCCAGCAGTCCAACAGCTAGCGGGAGGGTTACCGGGGAGCTGTTTTTT.

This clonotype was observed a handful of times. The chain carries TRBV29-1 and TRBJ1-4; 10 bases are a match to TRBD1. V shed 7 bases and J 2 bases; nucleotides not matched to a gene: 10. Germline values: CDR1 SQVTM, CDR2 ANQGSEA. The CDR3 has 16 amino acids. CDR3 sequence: CSATRQGARTNEKLFF. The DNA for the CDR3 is TGCAGCGCCACGAGACAGGGGGCGCGGACTAATGAAAAACTGTTTTTT.

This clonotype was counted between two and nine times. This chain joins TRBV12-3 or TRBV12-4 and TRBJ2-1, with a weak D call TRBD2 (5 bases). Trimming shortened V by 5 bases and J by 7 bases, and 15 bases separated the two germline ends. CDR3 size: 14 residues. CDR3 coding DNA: TGTGCCAGCAGTACCGGGATCCCCCCAAATGAGCAGTTCTTC. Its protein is CASSTGIPPNEQFF.

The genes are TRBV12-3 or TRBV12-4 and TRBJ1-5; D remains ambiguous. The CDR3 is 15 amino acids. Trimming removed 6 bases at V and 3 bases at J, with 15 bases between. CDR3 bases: TGTGCCAGCAGGAAGGGCCCCCGGACCAATCAGCCCCAGCATTTT. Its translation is CASRKGPRTNQPQHF.

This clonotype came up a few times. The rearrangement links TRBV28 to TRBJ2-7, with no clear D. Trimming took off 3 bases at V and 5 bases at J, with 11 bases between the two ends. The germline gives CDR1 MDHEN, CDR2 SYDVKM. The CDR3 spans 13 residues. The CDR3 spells CASSFYTPHEQYF. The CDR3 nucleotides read TGTGCCAGCAGTTTTTACACCCCCCACGAGCAGTACTTC.